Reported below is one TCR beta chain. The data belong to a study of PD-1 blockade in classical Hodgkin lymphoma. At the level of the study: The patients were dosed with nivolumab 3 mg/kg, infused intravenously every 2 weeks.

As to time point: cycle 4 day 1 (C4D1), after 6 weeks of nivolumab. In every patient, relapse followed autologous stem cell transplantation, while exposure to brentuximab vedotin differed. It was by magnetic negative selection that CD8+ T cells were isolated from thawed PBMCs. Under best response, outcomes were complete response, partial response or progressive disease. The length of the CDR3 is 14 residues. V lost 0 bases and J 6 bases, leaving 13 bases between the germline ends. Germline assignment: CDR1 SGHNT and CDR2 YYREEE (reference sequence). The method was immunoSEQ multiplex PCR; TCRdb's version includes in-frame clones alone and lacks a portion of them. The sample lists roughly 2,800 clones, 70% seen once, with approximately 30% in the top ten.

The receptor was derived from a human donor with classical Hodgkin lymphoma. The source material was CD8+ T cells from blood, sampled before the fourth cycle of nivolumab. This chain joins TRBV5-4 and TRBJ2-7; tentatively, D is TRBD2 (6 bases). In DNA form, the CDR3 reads TGTGCCAGCAGCTTGGTCGGGAGCGCGGGCGAGCAGTACTTC. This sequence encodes CASSLVGSAGEQYF.